This TCR beta chain was sequenced during a study of early T cells in non-severe SARS-CoV-2 infection. The study's findings and limits: Missing private and CD4 specificities, VDJdb matching favored anti-spike CD8 responses.

The CDR3 runs 16 residues. The germline V gene encodes CDR1 SNHLY and CDR2 FYNNEI. The V gene end was trimmed by 6 bases and the J gene end by 5 bases; junction bases not matched to a gene: 8. The library protocol tagged individual cDNA molecules with unique molecular identifiers. TCRdb passed the 5' RACE reads through MiXCR, listing each CDR3 protein once. The sample lists some 60,000 distinct CDR3 sequences; approximately 8% were seen once. This clonotype was recorded many times. Antigen specificity is unknown. The sequenced sample consisted of whole blood. This chain joins TRBV2 and TRBJ2-7, with 15 bases aligning to TRBD2. The receptor was isolated from an adult who was a healthcare worker with PCR-confirmed SARS-CoV-2 infection or an uninfected control (not recorded which). This chain's CDR3 is CASSIGLAGGIDEQYF. The CDR3 coding sequence is TGTGCCAGCAGCATAGGACTAGCGGGAGGGATCGACGAGCAGTACTTC.